This T cell receptor (beta chain) is drawn from a study of vaccination effects on CD4 cells after COVID-19. Study-wide background: Post-vaccine specimens arrived a median 72 days past the second dose. Study-level points and caveats: Pronounced clonal contraction occurred in clones induced by infection and by vaccine late after vaccination.

ViraFEST assay sequencing came after antigen-specific CD4+ T cells were expanded with viral peptide pools. Following culture for ten to eleven days, CD4+ T cells were isolated. Two-dose vaccination with either BNT162b2 or mRNA-1273 was given to the participants. According to the study, vaccine recipients showed no prior SARS-CoV-2 infection and negative nucleocapsid antibodies. It was on days 3 and 7 that half the medium was replaced with IL-2 medium. The protocol was immunoSEQ multiplex PCR, while the TCRdb copy is restricted to in-frame clones and leaves out a portion. The repertoire holds about 16,000 clones, with roughly 68% as singletons. Details on this clone: Its antigen is undetermined.

This sequence was found in a human donor who received a COVID-19 vaccine. The source was CD4+ T cells from PBMCs cultured with SARS-CoV-2 spike peptides, collected after COVID-19 vaccination.

This CDR3 is CASSPRPGQGNTGELFF. Written as DNA, the CDR3 is TGTGCCAGCAGCCCCAGACCGGGACAGGGGAACACCGGGGAGCTGTTTTTT. This rearrangement joins TRBV5-8 to TRBJ2-2; 9 bases fit TRBD1. V lost 4 bases and J lost 1; bases outside the gene matches: 8. CDR3 length: 17 amino acids. Per germline, CDR1 SGHTS and CDR2 YDEGEE. Full variable domain (missing parts from reference TRBV5-8 and TRBJ2-2): EAGVTQSPTHLIKTRGQQATLRCSPISGHTSVYWYQQALGLGLQFLLWYDEGEERNRGNFPPRFSGRQFPNYSSELNVNALELEDSALYLCASSPRPGQGNTGELFFGEGSRLTVL.